This T cell receptor beta chain was profiled in a study of CD8+ T cells in alopecia areata. Broader study findings: Tofacitinib significantly reduced both scalp clonality and expanded CD8+ clones among the top 100. Patients shared TCRs less clearly than mice did, possibly owing to HLA.

RNA extraction was followed by reverse transcription into cDNA, which acted as the sequencing template. Profiling relied on immunoSEQ multiplex PCR, and the TCRdb table lists in-frame clones only, not all of them. The sample includes hundreds of thousands of clones, roughly 60% of them seen just once. The CDR3 spans 11 residues. Trimming cost V 6 bases and J 5 bases, with 5 bases left between them. Germline V gene data show CDR1 as MNHNY and CDR2 as SVGAGI (reference sequence). This clone occurred a few times. Antigen unknown. The treatment was: oral pan-JAK inhibitor, 5-10 mg twice daily. This clonotype was sampled from a human donor with alopecia areata. The material was CD4+ T cells sorted from blood, obtained around week 54, from a patient treated with tofacitinib. V is TRBV6-6 and J is TRBJ1-5; no clear D. DNA of the CDR3: TGTGCCAGCAGGGCATATCAGCCCCAGCATTTT. It specifies CASRAYQPQHF.